The clone carrying this T cell receptor beta chain has a handful of counts. The CDR3 has 13 amino acids. Germline CDR1 and CDR2: MNHEY and SVGAGI. The ends were cut back, 7 bases at V and 6 bases at J, with 16 bases in the middle. The entry originates in a study of blood T cell repertoires in COVID-19. Whole-study context: The United States, Italy and Spain were the sources of the acute and convalescent COVID-19 samples. T cells, B-cell-depleted T cells, or PBMCs provided the cDNA or gDNA that served as material.

Authors' data handling: Amplification of reference gene primers was used by the study to estimate nucleated cell counts. This table comes from immunoSEQ multiplex PCR, and its TCRdb copy is limited to in-frame clones, with some not included. V and J calls and clone size are those listed in that table; D and trimming were worked out from the DNA. The sample carries roughly 86,000 clones, around 86% recorded once. This chain connects TRBV6-5 to TRBJ2-7; D may be TRBD2 (5 bases). The sequence derives from a man in his forties with acute or convalescent COVID-19. Sequencing was done on a sample of peripheral blood. The CDR3 protein is CASKIDSAGEQYF. For the CDR3, the DNA is TGTGCCAGCAAGATCGATTCTGCGGGCGAGCAGTACTTC.